A single sample is the source of the 2 T cell receptor beta chains below, sequenced in a study of blood T cell repertoires in COVID-19. The table came from immunoSEQ multiplex PCR; TCRdb's copy has only in-frame clones and leaves some out. In the table there are 30,000 to 40,000 clones, 90% to 95% of which are singletons. Sequenced: peripheral blood. Receptors originate from a human donor in a cohort sampled during active COVID-19.

The chain uses TRBV4-2 and TRBJ2-1; 7 bases agree with TRBD2. The CDR3 contains 14 residues. V lost 0 bases to trimming and J lost 15 bases; unmatched junction nucleotides: 11. Germline loops: CDR1 LGHNA, CDR2 YNFKEQ. CDR3 residues: CASSQDGEAGWSFF. As DNA, the CDR3 is TGTGCCAGCAGCCAAGATGGGGAAGCGGGATGGTCGTTCTTC.

The chain has TRBV6-5 and TRBJ2-7, with D possibly being TRBD1 (6 bases). CDR3 length: 14 residues. Germline CDR1 MNHEY, CDR2 SVGAGI. V lost 6 bases and J 3 bases, leaving 15 bases between the germline ends. In DNA form, the CDR3 reads TGTGCCAGCAGAGCGACAGGAAGAGGCTACGAGCAGTACTTC. Its translation is CASRATGRGYEQYF.